This T cell receptor beta chain originates from a study of cytomegalovirus exposure and HLA in healthy donors (dated by TCRdb to 2016 to 2017). In the study overall: In an earlier analysis of some 610 of the donors, 276 Gb of sequence data and 90 million to 120 million unique TCR beta sequences from about 190 million T cells were reported. An early release covering approximately 600 HLA-typed donors comprised approximately 300 gigabases of sequencing data and tens of millions of unique TCR sequences. Of the approximately 400 genotyped donors, approximately 80% fell in the genetic ancestry cluster associated with self-reported Caucasian donors. The study aimed to test whether signatures of past pathogen exposure could be identified by cataloging public T cell receptors. The study used immunosequencing to profile the T cell repertoires of more than 650 subjects and linked those repertoires to cytomegalovirus serostatus. In addition to the first cohort of 666 subjects, a separate validation cohort of about 120 different subjects was used. The study combined high-throughput TCR immunosequencing, statistical association of individual TCRs with disease status, and machine learning to predict cytomegalovirus infection status. To study patterns of TCR occurrence, a later analysis re-analyzed previously published TCR beta repertoires from around 700 donors and added high-resolution HLA genotyping. The later analysis used no new phenotypic data to find candidate immune exposures, relying instead on TCR beta sequences and their occurrence across donors. An earlier analysis of nearly 600 of the donors applied high-throughput TCR beta sequencing to assess whether each TCR beta V gene segment acted as functional or pseudogenic. Donor age, sex, ethnicity and CMV serostatus were compiled alongside the repertoire data. A later genetic analysis used genome-wide SNP genotypes for about 65% of the 666 donors, treating that subset as a discovery cohort. Every repertoire in the discovery cohort had been generated on one and the same sequencing platform. HLA typing included class I and class II loci at four-digit resolution. Typing coverage differed by locus: A, B, C, DRB1 and DQB1 were typed in roughly 620-630 donors, DQA1 in 500 to 550, DPA1 in 600 to 610, and DPB1 in 400 to 490. Because of strong linkage in the cohort, roughly five DR-DQ haplotypes were treated as single units for association and clustering. Among a few hundred genotyped donors of the cohort, an average of about 240,000 unique TCR beta nucleotide sequences were sequenced per donor, roughly a sixth of them non-productive.

Library method: the immunoSEQ multiplex PCR assay. The multiplex PCR relied on a mix of 60 forward primers for TCR Vbeta segments and 13 reverse primers for TCR Jbeta segments. The CDR3 region of rearranged TCR beta genes was amplified from genomic DNA with a multiplex PCR assay. On the Illumina HiSeq System, the amplified TCR beta libraries were sequenced as 87-base-pair reads. The original methods were these. In a later analysis, roughly 80 million unique TCR beta chains were counted across the roughly 700 repertoires, and around 10 million of these chains were shared by at least two donors. A nearest-neighbor algorithm error-corrected the raw reads and collapsed the reads into unique sequences, merging closely related sequences to remove PCR and sequencing errors. Alignment of CDR3 sequences to IMGT reference sequences was used to assign V, D and J gene segments. For a sequence to be retained, a match of at least six nucleotides was required to both a V gene segment and a J gene segment. Rearrangements were classified as productive when the CDR3 lacked stop codons and remained in frame with V and J, and all other rearrangements were classified as non-productive. CDR3 was defined according to IMGT convention as the region running from the second conserved V-encoded cysteine to the conserved J-encoded phenylalanine. The earlier analysis of a few hundred of the donors excluded any sequence lacking an unambiguous match to a single V gene segment. In an earlier analysis of several hundred of the donors, V segments were called functional above 56.7% productive rearrangements and were called segregating when the between-donor standard deviation exceeded 5%. A statistical classification framework was built for diagnosing cytomegalovirus status from the catalog of TCR beta chain sequences. A later analysis assigned V and J genes by comparing TCR nucleotide sequences with IMGT/GENE-DB human TR gene sequences. A later analysis assigned CDR3 sequences and most-parsimonious VDJ recombination scenarios with the TCRdist pipeline. In a later analysis, each TCR beta chain was defined by its CDR3 amino acid sequence together with its V-gene family, and reads without a unique V-gene family were excluded. To address suspected cross-contamination and a sequencing artifact, a later analysis removed around 590 highly shared, low-generation-probability nucleotide sequences. For each public chain, a later analysis derived a clonal expansion index from normalized ranks of inferred template counts within each repertoire. Generation probabilities in a later analysis came from a VDJ recombination model fitted to out-of-frame rearrangements, and those results were checked against IGoR. A later analysis scored TCR-TCR, TCR-HLA and TCR-CMV co-occurrence with hypergeometric tests, applying a repertoire-size bias correction to TCR pairs. A later analysis estimated false discovery rates by permuting HLA or CMV assignments 20 times. In a later analysis, co-occurring TCRs were grouped using DBSCAN, and TCRdist sequence similarity was added for clustering within HLA-allele-positive subsets. Co-occurrence clustering excluded repertoires with fewer than 30,000 or more than 120,000 public chains, plus five with anomalous nucleotide sharing. TCRdb took over this immuneACCESS table, retaining in-frame rearrangements with V and J assigned. Such tables are incomplete; in checked studies, under half of the missing clones stem from an unresolved V gene, and the remainder is unexplained. D and trimming come from the DNA, and the V and J calls and clone size come from that table. The sample has about 140,000 clones on record. Less than 3.5% of the sample lies in the top ten.

From V the trimming removes 5 bases and from J it removes 4 bases, while the gene matches leave 9 bases of the junction unaccounted for. From the cysteine up to the phenylalanine, the CDR3 has a length of 16 residues. Kept here is only the CDR3 DNA, which spans 48 bases and is read in frame from base 1. On this clone itself: Its recognized antigen is unknown.

What the research found in general, with its limitations: A later analysis found that TCR association rates varied across HLA loci, with DRB1 alleles showing the most associated TCRs and HLA-C alleles the fewest. In an earlier analysis of fewer than 700 of the donors, most TCR beta V segments appeared in productive rearrangements about 90% or about 30% of the time, broadly matching IMGT annotations. A few of the identified cytomegalovirus-associated TCR beta chains were confirmed in vitro to be specific for cytomegalovirus antigens. A later analysis found that most CMV-associated TCR beta chains appeared HLA-restricted, with HLA associations seemingly driven largely by CMV exposure. Because HLA typing was missing for some donors at each locus, association tests included only the typed subset. V-gene and J-gene trimming of TCR beta chains was associated with a missense DCLRE1C variant in a later genetic analysis, and the association was replicated in an independent cohort. While some public TCRs were present in many individuals, most TCR sequences turned up only very rarely across donors. Because counts were too low, 15 or so rarely observed V segments, including chromosome 9 orphons, were excluded from the earlier analysis of several hundred of the donors. In this cohort, only TCR beta chains were sequenced, and detectable features were limited by the absence of alpha or paired-chain data. In a later analysis, several top co-occurrence clusters were reported to appear linked to parvovirus B19, influenza, CMV and Epstein-Barr virus. A further reported finding was that TCR beta sequences accurately predicted the HLA-A and HLA-B alleles for most subjects in the first cohort. Compared with equally common non-associated chains, HLA-associated TCR beta chains in a later analysis were more clonally expanded and had lower generation probabilities. The study listed around 160 TCR beta chains as associated with cytomegalovirus. A later genetic analysis reported fewer N-insertions in productive TCRs among donors in an Asian-associated ancestry cluster than the approximately 700-donor mean. A cluster of highly shared sequence variants was judged likely to represent a technical artifact of the sequencing pipeline. In a later analysis, around 17,000 TCR beta sequences were associated with specific HLA alleles at a false discovery rate of 0.05. Presence/absence analyses assumed roughly uniform sequencing depth across donors, an assumption that may not hold. Some IMGT-functional V segments, including TRBV6-2 and TRBV6-3, could not be told apart with the 87-base-pair reads, so those segments were excluded. According to the authors, the approach could potentially be generalized to other disease states and immunological phenotypes. Correlated functional status among segregating V segments might be attributable to linkage disequilibrium, but an unknown experimental factor could not be ruled out. When HLA alleles, especially DR and DQ, strongly co-occurred, TCR associations were difficult to assign to individual alleles. The only immune exposure information available for the cohort was CMV serostatus. Cytomegalovirus status was reported to be diagnosed by the classifier with high specificity and sensitivity in both the original and validation cohorts.

In total, approximately 690 healthy bone marrow donors made up the cohort. Cohort members were all nominally healthy when sampled, although unrecorded immune exposures were likely present. The donor tested CMV seronegative, placing the donor among the 300 to 450 seronegative members of the cohort. A peripheral blood sample was provided by each donor, and peripheral blood mononuclear cells were used for TCR beta sequencing. Genomic DNA extraction from the blood cell samples was performed with the Qiagen DNeasy Blood Extraction Kit. The specimen was PBMCs. Recombination linked TRBV6-7 to TRBJ2-5; a stretch of 11 junction bases matches TRBD2. TRBV6-7 is an ORF, and what it does is uncertain. The receptor's source is a man between 40 and 49 years old in good health and CMV-seronegative. The sequenced DNA: TGTGCCAGCAGTCCCCTAGCGGGGGGTTTTCCAGAGACCCAGTACTTC. It specifies CASSPLAGGFPETQYF.